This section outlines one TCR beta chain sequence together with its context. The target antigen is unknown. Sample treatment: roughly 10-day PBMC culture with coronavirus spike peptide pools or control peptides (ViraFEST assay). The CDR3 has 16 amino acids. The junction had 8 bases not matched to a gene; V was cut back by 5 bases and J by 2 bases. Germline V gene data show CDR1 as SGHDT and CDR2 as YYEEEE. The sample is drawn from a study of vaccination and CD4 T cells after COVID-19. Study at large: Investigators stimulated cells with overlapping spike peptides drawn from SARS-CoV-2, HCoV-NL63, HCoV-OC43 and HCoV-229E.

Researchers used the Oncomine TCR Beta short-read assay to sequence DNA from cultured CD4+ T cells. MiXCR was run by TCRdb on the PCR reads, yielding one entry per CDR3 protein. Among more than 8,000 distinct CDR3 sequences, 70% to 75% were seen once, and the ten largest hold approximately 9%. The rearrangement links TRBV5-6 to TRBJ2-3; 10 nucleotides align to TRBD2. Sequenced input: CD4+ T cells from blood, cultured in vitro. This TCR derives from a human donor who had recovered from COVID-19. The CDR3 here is CASRAGLARHTDTQYF. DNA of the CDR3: TGTGCCAGCAGGGCGGGACTAGCGAGACACACAGATACGCAGTATTTT.